The present T cell receptor (beta chain) was sequenced within a study of blood T cell repertoires in COVID-19. Across the study: PBMCs, B-cell-depleted T cells, or T cells provided the cDNA or gDNA that made up the material.

In the authors' methods: Estimation of nucleated cell counts was performed using reference gene primer amplification. The data were produced by immunoSEQ multiplex PCR, yet TCRdb's version contains in-frame clones alone and is incomplete. Clonal size and the V and J genes are those of that table, whereas D and trimming came from the DNA. The sample carries over 60,000 clones, approximately 92% recorded once. J gave up 7 bases and V 7 bases, and 6 bases lay outside the gene matches. The CDR3 loop spans 14 amino acids. CDR1 and CDR2 from the germline V gene are SQVTM and ANQGSEA. The J gene is TRBJ2-1, the V gene TRBV29-1; 14 bases are shared with TRBD2. The TCR originated in a woman in her fifties or sixties with active COVID-19. Sequenced material: peripheral blood. The CDR3 DNA reads TGCAGCGCTTCGGGACTAGCGGGAGTGAATGAGCAGTTCTTC. It specifies CSASGLAGVNEQFF.